This passage covers 13 T cell receptor beta chains from one sample sequenced in a study of T cell responses to AZD1222 COVID-19 vaccine. The assay was immunoSEQ multiplex PCR, and TCRdb's table has in-frame clones only and misses some. The sample lists roughly 150,000 clones, almost 95% occurring once. This specimen was peripheral blood, taken on day 0 of AZD1222 vaccination. All receptors come from an adult in good health.

This clone was counted only a few times. The chain carries TRBV19 and TRBJ2-7; D call uncertain. Germline CDR1 LNHDA, CDR2 SQIVND (reference sequence). V was cut by 5 bases and J by 4 bases, with 15 bases left in between. The CDR3 consists of 14 residues. CDR3 loop: CASSSLGIGYEQYF. DNA for the CDR3: TGTGCCAGTAGTTCCCTAGGGATAGGGTACGAGCAGTACTTC.

This clone was seen only a few times. The chain combines TRBV7-2 with TRBJ2-5; a weak D match, TRBD1 (5 bases). This CDR3 is built from 14 residues. Germline assignment: CDR1 SGHTA and CDR2 FQGNSA. The germline V and J ends were trimmed by 4 bases and 6 bases, with 15 bases remaining between them. CDR3 coding DNA: TGTGCCAGCAGCTCAATGGGCTCAGGGAAGACCCAGTACTTC. The encoded protein is CASSSMGSGKTQYF.

The CDR3 DNA reads as TGTGCCAGCAGCCTCTCCTCATTGGCGGGAGGAGAAGAGACCCAGTACTTC. As protein: CASSLSSLAGGEETQYF. J is TRBJ2-5 and V is TRBV3-1 (or the pseudogene TRBV3-2); 8 bases agree with TRBD2. The CDR3 extends over 17 amino acids. The germline gives CDR1 LGHDT, CDR2 YNNKEL (reference sequence). V was clipped by 4 bases and J by 3 bases; unmatched bases: 13.

The V call is TRBV5-1, the J call TRBJ2-7, with D maybe TRBD1 (5 bases). Germline CDR1 and CDR2: SGHRS and YFSETQ. The CDR3 is 14 residues long. V shed 2 bases and J shed 2 bases, with 11 bases lying between them. The CDR3 DNA reads as TGCGCCAGCAGCTTAGGGGTAGGAGCCTACGAGCAGTACTTC. Encoded protein: CASSLGVGAYEQYF.

This sequence joins TRBV24-1 and TRBJ1-5; D is uncertain. CDR3 length equals 15 residues. V gave up 1 base and J gave up 1 base, with 7 bases separating them. Germline assignment: CDR1 KGHDR and CDR2 SFDVKD. The CDR3 nucleotides are TGTGCCACCAGTGATTTAAAGACCAGCAATCAGCCCCAGCATTTT. It yields the protein CATSDLKTSNQPQHF.

The V gene is TRBV5-4, the J gene TRBJ1-2; D is possibly TRBD1 (6 bases). V was shortened by 5 bases and J by 0 bases, with 11 bases between the two germline ends. The CDR3 has 14 residues. Germline values: CDR1 SGHNT, CDR2 YYREEE (reference sequence). The CDR3 coding sequence is TGTGCCAGCAGTGACAGGAATACTAACTATGGCTACACCTTC. Translated, it gives CASSDRNTNYGYTF.

The chain employs TRBV18 and TRBJ2-5, with D possibly matching TRBD1 (5 bases). The CDR3 extends over 14 amino acids. Germline lookup yields CDR1 KGHSH and CDR2 LQKENI. The germline V and J ends were trimmed by 3 bases and 4 bases, with 12 bases remaining between them. The CDR3 here is CASSPAQGTETQYF. The DNA for the CDR3 is TGTGCCAGCTCACCTGCCCAGGGCACAGAGACCCAGTACTTC.

The chain couples TRBV6-6 to TRBJ1-2; D perhaps matches TRBD1 (6 bases). Trimming took 11 bases from V and 4 from J, leaving 14 bases between them. The length of the CDR3 is 12 residues. In germline, CDR1 is MNHNY, CDR2 SVGAGI (reference sequence). CDR3 sequence reads: CAYGGVFYGYTF. The CDR3 DNA is TGTGCCTACGGGGGCGTTTTCTATGGCTACACCTTC.

This clone was counted only a few times. The rearrangement joins TRBV11-2 to TRBJ2-5; perhaps TRBD2 as D (6 bases). Germline lookup yields CDR1 SGHAT and CDR2 FQNNGV. V lost 1 base and J 0 bases, leaving 9 bases between the germline ends. This CDR3 has 15 amino acids. CDR3 loop: CASSLGGGYQETQYF. CDR3 bases: TGTGCCAGCAGCTTAGGGGGAGGATACCAAGAGACCCAGTACTTC.

This chain uses TRBV15 with TRBJ1-4, with a possible D match to TRBD1 (5 bases). V was clipped by 5 bases and J by 3 bases, with 16 bases between them. The length of the CDR3 is 16 residues. CDR1 is LNHNV and CDR2 is YYDKDF in the germline V gene (reference sequence). The DNA of the CDR3 is TGTGCCACCAGCGATGGGCTCGGGGCCGCTAATGAAAAACTGTTTTTT. It specifies CATSDGLGAANEKLFF.

The gene calls are TRBV7-8 and TRBJ1-5; a possible D gene is TRBD1 (5 bases). With 5 bases removed from V and 4 bases from J, the gap between germline ends came to 12 bases. Germline V gene sequence: CDR1 SGHVS, CDR2 FQNEAQ. There are 14 residues in the CDR3. The CDR3: CASSRDRKNQPQHF. The CDR3 coding sequence is TGTGCCAGCAGCCGGGACCGAAAAAATCAGCCCCAGCATTTT. The whole variable domain, filled in from reference TRBV7-8 and TRBJ1-5, reads GAGVSQSPRYKVAKRGQDVALRCDPISGHVSLFWYQQALGQGPEFLTYFQNEAQLDKSGLPSDRFFAERPEGSVSTLKIQRTQQEDSAVYLCASSRDRKNQPQHFGDGTRLSIL.

The V gene is TRBV15, the J gene TRBJ1-4; D remains unclear. The CDR3 has 13 amino acids. CDR1 and CDR2 (germline): LNHNV, YYDKDF (reference sequence). Trimming removed 4 bases at V and 8 bases at J, with 11 bases between. The CDR3 DNA is TGTGCCACCAGCAAATCCGGGAACGAAAAACTGTTTTTT. Amino acid sequence: CATSKSGNEKLFF.

The V and J genes are TRBV27 and TRBJ2-5; 14 bases are a match to TRBD2. J lost 10 bases, V lost 5 bases, and 9 bases had no gene match. Germline lookup yields CDR1 MNHEY and CDR2 SMNVEV (reference sequence). This CDR3 has 15 residues. The CDR3 loop is CASSTTSGGVEGQYF. The DNA for the CDR3 is TGTGCCAGCAGTACGACTAGCGGGGGGGTCGAGGGCCAGTACTTC.